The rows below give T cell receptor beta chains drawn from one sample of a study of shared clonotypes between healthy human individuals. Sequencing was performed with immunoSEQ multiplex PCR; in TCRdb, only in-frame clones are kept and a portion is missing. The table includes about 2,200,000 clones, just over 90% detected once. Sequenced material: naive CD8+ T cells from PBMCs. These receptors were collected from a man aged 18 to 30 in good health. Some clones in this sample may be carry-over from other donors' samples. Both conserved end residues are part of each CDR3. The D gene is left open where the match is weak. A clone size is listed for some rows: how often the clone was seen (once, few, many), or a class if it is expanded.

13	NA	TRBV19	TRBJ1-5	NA	TGTGCCAGTAGTATAGATCTGGAGCAGCCCCAGCATTTT	CASSIDLEQPQHF
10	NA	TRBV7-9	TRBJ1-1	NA	TGTGCCAGCAGCCCCCTGTCGGCTTTCTTT	CASSPLSAFF
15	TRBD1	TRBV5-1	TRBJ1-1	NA	TGCGCCAGCAGCCAGAAACAGGGGGTCGGCACTGAAGCTTTCTTT	CASSQKQGVGTEAFF
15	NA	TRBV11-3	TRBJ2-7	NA	TGTGCCAGCAGCTTAGGCGTGGGCGGATACTACGAGCAGTACTTC	CASSLGVGGYYEQYF
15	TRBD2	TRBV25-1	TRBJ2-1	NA	TGTGCCAGCAGCAGAGGGCTAGCGGGAGGGAATGAGCAGTTCTTC	CASSRGLAGGNEQFF
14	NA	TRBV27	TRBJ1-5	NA	TGTGCCAGCAGTTTACTCGGAAACAATCAGCCCCAGCATTTT	CASSLLGNNQPQHF
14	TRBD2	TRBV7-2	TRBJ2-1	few	TGTGCCAGCAGCTTATTACTAGCGGTCAATGAGCAGTTCTTC	CASSLLLAVNEQFF
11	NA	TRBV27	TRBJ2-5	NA	TGTGCCAGCGGTCTACAAGAGACCCAGTACTTC	CASGLQETQYF
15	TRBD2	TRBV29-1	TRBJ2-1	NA	TGCAGCGTTGTAGGGCGGGAGAATACCTACAATGAGCAGTTCTTC	CSVVGRENTYNEQFF
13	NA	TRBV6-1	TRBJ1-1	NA	TGTGCCAGCAGGACCGCGCCGAGCACTGAAGCTTTCTTT	CASRTAPSTEAFF
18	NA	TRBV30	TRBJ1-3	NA	TGTGCCTGGAGTGTCAACTACCCCCCAGGGATCTCTGGAAACACCATATATTTT	CAWSVNYPPGISGNTIYF
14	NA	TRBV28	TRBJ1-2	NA	TGTGCCAGCAGTTTAGACCGGGGGAACTATGGCTACACCTTC	CASSLDRGNYGYTF
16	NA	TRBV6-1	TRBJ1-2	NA	TGTGCCAGCAGTGAAGCTCTTAGGGGCTTTAACTATGGCTACACCTTC	CASSEALRGFNYGYTF
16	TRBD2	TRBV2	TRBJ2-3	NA	TGTGCCAGCAGTGAAGGACTAGCTCTGCGCACAGATACGCAGTATTTT	CASSEGLALRTDTQYF
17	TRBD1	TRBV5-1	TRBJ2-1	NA	TGCGCCAGCAGTTCCCTTAGGACAGGGGAAGAATTTATTGAGCAGTTCTTC	CASSSLRTGEEFIEQFF
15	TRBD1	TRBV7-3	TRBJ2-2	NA	TGTGCCAGCCGGGAGTTGGCAGGGGGCGCCGGGGAGCTGTTTTTT	CASRELAGGAGELFF
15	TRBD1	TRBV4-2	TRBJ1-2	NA	TGTGCCAGCAGCCAAGGACAGGGAGTAGGCTATGGCTACACCTTC	CASSQGQGVGYGYTF